This TCR beta chain was observed in a study of T cells after yellow fever vaccination. Findings and caveats of the study: Sorted repertoires could include abundant contaminating clonotypes from bulk cells.

TCRdb re-called the 5' RACE reads with MiXCR, one entry per CDR3 protein. The table lists approximately 110,000 distinct CDR3 sequences, 6% to 8% of them singletons. Many counts were recorded for this clonotype. Its target is unknown. The germline V and J ends were trimmed by 7 bases and 0 bases, with 15 bases remaining between them. Germline V gene sequence: CDR1 SGHKS, CDR2 YYEKEE (reference sequence). This CDR3 has 15 residues. The sample here was CD4+ T cells sorted from PBMCs, taken about 10 days after the first yellow fever vaccination. The V and J genes are TRBV5-5 and TRBJ2-3, with D perhaps TRBD2 (5 bases). This receptor was obtained from a man between 18 and 35 years old who received the YFV17D yellow fever vaccine. CDR3 in amino acids: CASRPTSTSTDTQYF. As DNA, the CDR3 is TGTGCCAGCCGACCAACTAGTACGAGCACAGATACGCAGTATTTT.